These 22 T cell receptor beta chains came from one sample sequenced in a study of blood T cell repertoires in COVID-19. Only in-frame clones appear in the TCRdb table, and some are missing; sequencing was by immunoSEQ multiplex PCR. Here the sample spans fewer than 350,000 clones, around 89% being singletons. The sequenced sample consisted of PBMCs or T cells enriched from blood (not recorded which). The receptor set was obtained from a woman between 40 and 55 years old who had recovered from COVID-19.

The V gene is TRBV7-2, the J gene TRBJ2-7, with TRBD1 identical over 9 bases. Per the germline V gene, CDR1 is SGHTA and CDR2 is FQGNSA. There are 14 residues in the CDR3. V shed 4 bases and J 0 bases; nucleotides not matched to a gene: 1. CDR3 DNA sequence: TGTGCCAGCAGCTGGGACAGGGTCTCCTACGAGCAGTACTTC. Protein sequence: CASSWDRVSYEQYF.

CDR3 amino acids: CASSASGRAYTGELFF. The CDR3, as DNA: TGTGCCAGCAGCGCTAGCGGGAGGGCGTACACCGGGGAGCTGTTTTTT. This rearrangement joins TRBV9 to TRBJ2-2, with TRBD2 identical over 12 bases. Germline values: CDR1 SGDLS, CDR2 YYNGEE. The CDR3 has 16 residues. The ends lost 3 bases at V and 3 bases at J; junction bases unmatched: 3.

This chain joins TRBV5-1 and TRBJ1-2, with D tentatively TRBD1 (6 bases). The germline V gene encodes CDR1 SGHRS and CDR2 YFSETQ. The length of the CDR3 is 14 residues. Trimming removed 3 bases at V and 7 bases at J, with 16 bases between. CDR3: CASSSAPTGAGYTF. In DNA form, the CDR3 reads TGCGCCAGCAGCTCCGCTCCGACAGGAGCTGGCTACACCTTC. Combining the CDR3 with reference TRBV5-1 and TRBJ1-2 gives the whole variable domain KAGVTQTPRYLIKTRGQQVTLSCSPISGHRSVSWYQQTPGQGLQFLFEYFSETQRNKGNFPGRFSGRQFSNSRSEMNVSTLELGDSALYLCASSSAPTGAGYTFGSGTRLTVV.

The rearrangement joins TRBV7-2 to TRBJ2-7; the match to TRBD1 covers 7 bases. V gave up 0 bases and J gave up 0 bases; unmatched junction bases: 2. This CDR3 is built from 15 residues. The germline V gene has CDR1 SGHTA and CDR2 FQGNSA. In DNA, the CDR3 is TGTGCCAGCAGCTTAGCTTGGGACAGCTCCTACGAGCAGTACTTC. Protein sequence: CASSLAWDSSYEQYF.

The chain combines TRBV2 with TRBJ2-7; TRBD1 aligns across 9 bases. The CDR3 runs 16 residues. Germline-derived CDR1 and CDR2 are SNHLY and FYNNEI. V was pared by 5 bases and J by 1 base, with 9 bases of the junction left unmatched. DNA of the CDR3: TGTGCCAGCAGTAGGCCGCGGGACAGGGATTCCTACGAGCAGTACTTC. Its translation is CASSRPRDRDSYEQYF.

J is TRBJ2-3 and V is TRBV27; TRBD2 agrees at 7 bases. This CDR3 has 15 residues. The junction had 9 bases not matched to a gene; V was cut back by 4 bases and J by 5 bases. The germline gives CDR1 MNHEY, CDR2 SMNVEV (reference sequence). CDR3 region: CASSSFGRIRDTQYF. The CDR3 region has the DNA TGTGCCAGCAGTTCCTTCGGGAGGATCCGAGATACGCAGTATTTT.

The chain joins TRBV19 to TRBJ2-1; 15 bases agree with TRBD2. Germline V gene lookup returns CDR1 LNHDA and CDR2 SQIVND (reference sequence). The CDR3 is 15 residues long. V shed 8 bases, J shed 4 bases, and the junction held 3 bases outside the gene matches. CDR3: CASGLAGGGYNEQFF. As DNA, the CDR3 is TGTGCCAGTGGACTAGCGGGAGGGGGGTACAATGAGCAGTTCTTC.

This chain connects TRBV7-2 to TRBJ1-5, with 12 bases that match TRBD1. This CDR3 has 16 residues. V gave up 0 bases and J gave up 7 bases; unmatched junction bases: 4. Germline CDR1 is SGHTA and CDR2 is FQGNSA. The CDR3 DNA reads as TGTGCCAGCAGCTTAGCAGGGACAGGGGGCCTCCAGCCCCAGCATTTT. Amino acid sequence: CASSLAGTGGLQPQHF.

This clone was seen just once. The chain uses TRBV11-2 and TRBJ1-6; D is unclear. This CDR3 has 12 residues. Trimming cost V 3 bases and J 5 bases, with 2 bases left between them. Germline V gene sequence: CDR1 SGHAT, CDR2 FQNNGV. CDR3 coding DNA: TGTGCCAGCAGCTTCAATAATTCACCCCTCCACTTT. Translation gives CASSFNNSPLHF.

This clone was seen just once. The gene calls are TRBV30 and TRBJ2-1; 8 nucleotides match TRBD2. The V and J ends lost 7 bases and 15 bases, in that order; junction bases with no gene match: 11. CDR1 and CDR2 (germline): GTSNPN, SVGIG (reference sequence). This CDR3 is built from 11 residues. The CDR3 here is CASDRSGRPFF. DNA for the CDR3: TGTGCCTCCGACCGAAGCGGGAGACCGTTCTTC.

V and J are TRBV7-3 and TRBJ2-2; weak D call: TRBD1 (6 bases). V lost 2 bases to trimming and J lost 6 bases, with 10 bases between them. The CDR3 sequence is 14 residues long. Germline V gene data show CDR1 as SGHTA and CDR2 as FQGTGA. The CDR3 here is CASSLGQGPGELFF. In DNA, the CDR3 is TGTGCCAGCAGCTTAGGGCAGGGGCCCGGGGAGCTGTTTTTT.

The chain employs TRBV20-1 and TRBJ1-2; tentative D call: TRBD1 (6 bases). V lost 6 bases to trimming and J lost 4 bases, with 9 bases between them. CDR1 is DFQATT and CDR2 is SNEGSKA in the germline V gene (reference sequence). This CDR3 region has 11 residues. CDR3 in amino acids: CSARDTYGYTF. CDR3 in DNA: TGCAGTGCAAGGGACACCTATGGCTACACCTTC.

CDR3 in amino acids: CASSPGRWDNEQFF. The CDR3 DNA reads as TGTGCCAGCTCACCTGGGAGGTGGGACAATGAGCAGTTCTTC. The chain couples TRBV18 to TRBJ2-1; the D gene is possibly TRBD2 (6 bases). The V gene lost 3 bases and the J gene lost 5 bases, with 11 bases spanning the gap. The length of the CDR3 is 14 residues. Germline CDR1 reads KGHSH; CDR2 reads LQKENI.

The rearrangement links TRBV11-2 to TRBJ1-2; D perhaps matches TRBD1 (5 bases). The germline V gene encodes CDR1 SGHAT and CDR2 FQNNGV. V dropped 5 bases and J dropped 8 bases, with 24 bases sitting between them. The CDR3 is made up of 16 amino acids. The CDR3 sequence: CASSPITSKGRGGYTF. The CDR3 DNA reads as TGTGCCAGCAGCCCAATCACTTCAAAGGGGCGAGGCGGCTACACCTTC.

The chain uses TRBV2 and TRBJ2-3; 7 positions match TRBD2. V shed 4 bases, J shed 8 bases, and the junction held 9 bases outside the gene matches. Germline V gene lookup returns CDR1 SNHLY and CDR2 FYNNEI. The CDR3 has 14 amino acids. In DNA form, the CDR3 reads TGTGCCAGCAGTGTATCCCTAGCGGAGGGTACGCAGTATTTT. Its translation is CASSVSLAEGTQYF. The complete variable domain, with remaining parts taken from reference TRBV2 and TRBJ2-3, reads EPEVTQTPSHQVTQMGQEVILRCVPISNHLYFYWYRQILGQKVEFLVSFYNNEISEKSEIFDDQFSVERPDGSNFTLKIRSTKLEDSAMYFCASSVSLAEGTQYFGPGTRLTVL.

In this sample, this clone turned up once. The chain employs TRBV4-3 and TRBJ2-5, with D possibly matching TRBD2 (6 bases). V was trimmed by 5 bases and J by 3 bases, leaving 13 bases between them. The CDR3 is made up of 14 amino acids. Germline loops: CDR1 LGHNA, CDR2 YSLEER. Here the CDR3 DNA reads TGCGCCAGCAGCGTGGGACTTCCAGAAGAGACCCAGTACTTC. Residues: CASSVGLPEETQYF.

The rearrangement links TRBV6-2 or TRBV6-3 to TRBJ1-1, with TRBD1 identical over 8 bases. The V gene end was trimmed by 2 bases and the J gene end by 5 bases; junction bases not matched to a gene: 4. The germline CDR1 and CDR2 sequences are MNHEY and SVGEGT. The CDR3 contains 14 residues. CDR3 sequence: CASSYSRGRTEAFF. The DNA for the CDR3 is TGTGCCAGCAGTTACAGCAGGGGGCGGACTGAAGCTTTCTTT.

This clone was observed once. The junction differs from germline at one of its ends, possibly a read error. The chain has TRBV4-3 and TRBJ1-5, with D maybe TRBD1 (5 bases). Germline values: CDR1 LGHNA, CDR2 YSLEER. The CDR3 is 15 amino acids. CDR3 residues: CASRQDRYSNQPQHF. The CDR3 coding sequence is TGCGCCAGCAGACAAGACAGATATAGCAATCAGCCCCAGCATTTT.

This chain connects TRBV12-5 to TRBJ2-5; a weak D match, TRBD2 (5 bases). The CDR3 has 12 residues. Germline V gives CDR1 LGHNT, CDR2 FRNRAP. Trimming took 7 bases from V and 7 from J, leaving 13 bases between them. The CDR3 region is CASAPAAGTQYF. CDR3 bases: TGTGCTAGTGCTCCGGCCGCGGGGACCCAGTACTTC.

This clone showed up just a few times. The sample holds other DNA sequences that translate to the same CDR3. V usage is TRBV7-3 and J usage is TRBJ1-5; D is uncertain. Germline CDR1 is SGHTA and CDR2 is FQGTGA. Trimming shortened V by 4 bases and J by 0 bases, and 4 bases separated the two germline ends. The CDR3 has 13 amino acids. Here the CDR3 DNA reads TGTGCCAGCAGCTCTTATAGCAATCAGCCCCAGCATTTT. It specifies CASSSYSNQPQHF.

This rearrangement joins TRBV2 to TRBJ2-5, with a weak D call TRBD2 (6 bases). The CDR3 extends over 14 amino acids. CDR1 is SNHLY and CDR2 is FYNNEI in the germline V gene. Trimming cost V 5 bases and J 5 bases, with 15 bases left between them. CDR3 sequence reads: CASSPGLTRETQYF. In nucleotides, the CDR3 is TGTGCCAGCAGTCCGGGACTCACTAGGGAGACCCAGTACTTC.

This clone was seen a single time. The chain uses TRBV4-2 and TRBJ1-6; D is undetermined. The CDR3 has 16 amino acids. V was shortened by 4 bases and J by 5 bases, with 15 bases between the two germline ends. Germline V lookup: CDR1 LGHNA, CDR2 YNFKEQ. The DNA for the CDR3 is TGTGCCAGCAGCCCCGGAGGCAGCCTCCATAATTCACCCCTCCACTTT. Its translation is CASSPGGSLHNSPLHF.